These 10 T cell receptor beta chains share one sample of origin, sequenced in a study of blood T cell repertoires in COVID-19. Here immunoSEQ multiplex PCR was the method, and the copy in TCRdb shows in-frame clones only, minus some. The table shows roughly 240,000 clones, with about 83% occurring only once. Source material: PBMCs or T cells enriched from blood (not recorded which). The source of these receptors is a woman aged 40 to 50 who had been exposed to COVID-19.

Only one count was recorded for this clone. The chain joins TRBV5-5 to TRBJ2-7; D is possibly TRBD2 (6 bases). Deletions cut 0 bases from V and 0 bases from J, with 10 bases between. The CDR3 runs to 15 residues. Germline CDR1 is SGHKS and CDR2 is YYEKEE (reference sequence). CDR3 sequence: CASSLGYGGSYEQYF. CDR3 in DNA: TGTGCCAGCAGCTTGGGTTACGGGGGCTCCTACGAGCAGTACTTC.

The V and J genes are TRBV2 and TRBJ2-7, with D tentatively TRBD2 (5 bases). Between the trimmed V and J ends, which lost 0 bases and 10 bases, there was a span of 10 bases. Germline-derived CDR1 and CDR2 are SNHLY and FYNNEI. The CDR3 spans 12 residues. CDR3 residues: CASSEAPGRQYF. The DNA for the CDR3 is TGTGCCAGCAGTGAAGCGCCGGGGAGACAGTACTTC.

The J gene is TRBJ1-2, the V gene TRBV28; weak D call: TRBD1 (6 bases). The germline CDR1 and CDR2 sequences are MDHEN and SYDVKM. Trimming shortened V by 7 bases and J by 4 bases, and 16 bases separated the two germline ends. This CDR3 has 14 residues. The CDR3 nucleotides read TGTGCCAGCAACCCACTACAGGGAGCCTATGGCTACACCTTC. Translation gives CASNPLQGAYGYTF.

The chain employs TRBV7-3 and TRBJ1-4; TRBD1 is a possible D gene (5 bases). The germline gives CDR1 SGHTA, CDR2 FQGTGA. Trimming stripped 5 bases from V and 4 bases from J, with 14 bases between. The CDR3 runs 15 residues. The chain's CDR3 is CASSPYLGVNEKLFF. CDR3 bases: TGTGCCAGCAGCCCGTACTTAGGGGTTAATGAAAAACTGTTTTTT.

This chain uses TRBV10-2 with TRBJ1-4; no definite D call. Trimming shortened V by 5 bases and J by 0 bases, and 16 bases separated the two germline ends. The CDR3 sequence is 17 residues long. CDR1 is WSHSY, CDR2 SAAADI, per germline. The CDR3 nucleotides are TGCGCCAGCAGTAGGTCAGCGGGGTACGCAACTAATGAAAAACTGTTTTTT. Its protein product is CASSRSAGYATNEKLFF.

The genes are TRBV5-1 and TRBJ2-6; D is perhaps TRBD1 (5 bases). Trimming shortened V by 1 base and J by 0 bases, and 8 bases separated the two germline ends. This CDR3 comprises 16 residues. The germline V gene encodes CDR1 SGHRS and CDR2 YFSETQ. The CDR3: CASSLTGTSGANVLTF. CDR3 DNA sequence: TGCGCCAGCAGCTTGACAGGTACCTCTGGGGCCAACGTCCTGACTTTC.

The chain links TRBV9 to TRBJ1-1; 7 bases are shared with TRBD1. CDR1 is SGDLS, CDR2 YYNGEE, per germline. J gave up 4 bases and V 4 bases, and 7 bases lay outside the gene matches. The CDR3 spans 14 residues. CDR3 nucleotide sequence: TGTGCCAGCAGCCCTTTTGAGGGGGCCACTGAAGCTTTCTTT. This encodes CASSPFEGATEAFF.

This clone was counted a single time. CDR3 protein: CSGTSGDTDTQYF. Written as DNA, the CDR3 is TGCAGCGGTACTAGCGGGGACACAGATACGCAGTATTTT. The chain has TRBV29-1 and TRBJ2-3, with 10 bases matching TRBD2. J was trimmed by 2 bases and V by 7 bases; bases with no gene match: 3. This CDR3 comprises 13 residues. Germline values: CDR1 SQVTM, CDR2 ANQGSEA.

The V gene is TRBV10-3, the J gene TRBJ2-5; 12 bases line up with TRBD2. The germline gives CDR1 ENHRY, CDR2 SYGVKD. CDR3 length: 16 residues. Trimming cost V 2 bases and J 2 bases; bases outside gene matches: 3. Here the CDR3 DNA reads TGTGCCATCAGTGAGAGGACTAGCGGGGATCAAGAGACCCAGTACTTC. This codes for CAISERTSGDQETQYF.

The table lists this clone with a few counts. The chain has TRBV12-2 and TRBJ2-7; the table names TRBD1, a call not compared with the DNA. TRBV12-2 is deemed a pseudogene. This CDR3 region has 15 residues. The CDR3 sequence is CASRLARDRSYEQYF. The DNA for the CDR3 is TGTGCAAGTCGCTTAGCGCGGGACAGGTCCTACGAGCAGTACTTC.